The present T cell receptor (beta chain) was sequenced within a study of blood T cell repertoires in COVID-19. Enrolled through a virtual design, the participants were between roughly 18 and 95 years of age and came from about two dozen US areas. Cohorts were based on clinical histories the participants reported. Cohort 3 donors counted as recovered after two negative PCRs, clearance, or resolved symptoms. TCRdb's copy holds only in-frame clones and misses some; the assay was immunoSEQ multiplex PCR. Here the sample spans some 300,000 clones, 88% being singletons. CDR3 length: 12 residues. V lost 6 bases, J lost 1 base, and 4 bases lay in between. The germline V gene has CDR1 SGDLS and CDR2 YYNGEE.

The chain carries TRBV9 and TRBJ2-2; D unresolved. The material sequenced was PBMCs or T cells enriched from blood (not recorded which). The receptor was derived from a woman aged 25 to 39 who had recovered from COVID-19. CDR3 amino acids: CASTKNTGELFF. The CDR3 nucleotides are TGTGCCAGCACAAAGAACACCGGGGAGCTGTTTTTT.